The 10 T cell receptor beta chains given below trace back to one sample, sequenced in a study of Ad26.COV2.S vaccination and SARS-CoV-2 variants. Data came from immunoSEQ multiplex PCR; TCRdb stores just in-frame clones and leaves some out. This table holds some 250,000 clones, over 75% found once. The treatment: approximately 18 received Ad26.COV2.S at low or high dose, single or two shots; roughly 5 received placebo; per-sample allocation not given. Sample collection was performed on day 63 after the first vaccine or placebo injection. The sequences come from peripheral blood, collected in a trial of Ad26.COV2.S vaccine versus placebo. The receptors stem from a person aged 18 to 65 who received the Ad26.COV2.S COVID-19 vaccine or a placebo.

The chain is built from TRBV2 and TRBJ2-1; TRBD2 matches at 10 bases. The V segment lost 8 bases and the J segment 4 bases; nucleotides outside the gene matches: 8. This CDR3 has 15 residues. Germline V CDR1 and CDR2: SNHLY, FYNNEI. For the CDR3, the DNA is TGTGCCAGCTTCCGGGAGCGGGGGGGGTACAATGAGCAGTTCTTC. It encodes CASFRERGGYNEQFF.

The chain is built from TRBV5-4 and TRBJ2-5; a possible D gene is TRBD1 (5 bases). CDR1 is SGHNT and CDR2 is YYREEE in the germline V gene (reference sequence). This CDR3 region has 15 residues. The V and J ends lost 0 bases and 4 bases respectively, with 13 bases between them. The CDR3 spells CASSLEGLKGETQYF. CDR3 DNA sequence: TGTGCCAGCAGCTTGGAGGGGCTGAAAGGAGAGACCCAGTACTTC.

The chain employs TRBV6-1 and TRBJ2-6, with D perhaps TRBD2 (5 bases). V was cut by 1 base and J by 3 bases, with 7 bases left in between. Germline V gene data show CDR1 as MNHNS and CDR2 as SASEGT. The CDR3 sequence is 15 residues long. CDR3 sequence reads: CASSEDAGGANVLTF. The CDR3 bases are TGTGCCAGCAGTGAAGATGCGGGTGGGGCCAACGTCCTGACTTTC.

The chain joins TRBV5-4 to TRBJ2-1; D might be TRBD2 (6 bases). V was shortened by 4 bases and J by 8 bases, with 22 bases between the two germline ends. The CDR3 sequence is 16 residues long. Germline V gene data show CDR1 as SGHNT and CDR2 as YYREEE (reference sequence). CDR3 DNA sequence: TGTGCCAGCAGCGGTGGGACTCCGAGAACCGAGGATGAGCAGTTCTTC. Its protein is CASSGGTPRTEDEQFF.

This sequence joins TRBV9 and TRBJ1-4; 9 bases are a match to TRBD1. The CDR3 spans 18 residues. Germline-derived CDR1 and CDR2 are SGDLS and YYNGEE. The V segment lost 4 bases and the J segment 4 bases; nucleotides outside the gene matches: 14. In DNA form, the CDR3 reads TGTGCCAGCAGCCGAAACCCCCCGGGGACAGGGTTTAATGAAAAACTGTTTTTT. As protein: CASSRNPPGTGFNEKLFF.

The chain has TRBV28 and TRBJ1-2, with D perhaps matching TRBD1 (5 bases). Between the trimmed V and J ends, which lost 6 bases and 4 bases, there was a span of 15 bases. This CDR3 has 14 amino acids. Germline V gives CDR1 MDHEN, CDR2 SYDVKM. The CDR3 loop reads CASSPLSGTYGYTF. Here the CDR3 DNA reads TGTGCCAGCAGCCCCCTTAGCGGGACCTATGGCTACACCTTC.

This chain joins TRBV30 and TRBJ1-3; the D is unclear. This CDR3 comprises 12 residues. Germline assignment: CDR1 GTSNPN and CDR2 SVGIG (reference sequence). The ends were cut back, 0 bases at V and 3 bases at J, with 3 bases in the middle. CDR3 nucleotides: TGTGCCTGGAGTGTGGGTGGAAACACCATATATTTT. It is translated as CAWSVGGNTIYF.

Here the CDR3 reads CASSRGAGIGSPLHF. In nucleotides, the CDR3 is TGTGCCAGCAGCCGAGGAGCGGGTATTGGTTCACCCCTCCACTTT. V and J are TRBV3-1 (or the pseudogene TRBV3-2) and TRBJ1-6; D gene unclear. Deletions cut 4 bases from V and 9 bases from J, with 16 bases between. Germline V gives CDR1 LGHDT, CDR2 YNNKEL (reference sequence). CDR3 size: 15 residues.

The chain links TRBV10-3 to TRBJ1-2; no reliable D call. This CDR3 spans 17 amino acids. Trimming stripped 0 bases from V and 6 bases from J, with 20 bases between. In germline, CDR1 is ENHRY, CDR2 SYGVKD. The CDR3 loop reads CAISESNHRGIEDGYTF. CDR3 DNA sequence: TGTGCCATCAGTGAGTCGAATCACCGGGGAATAGAGGATGGCTACACCTTC.

The CDR3 region is CAWTKGADPGNTEAFF. CDR3 in DNA: TGTGCCTGGACCAAAGGGGCAGATCCAGGGAACACTGAAGCTTTCTTT. The rearrangement joins TRBV30 to TRBJ1-1; D is possibly TRBD1 (5 bases). The V end was cut by 4 bases, the J end by 1 base, with 19 bases between. There are 16 residues in the CDR3. The germline V gene has CDR1 GTSNPN and CDR2 SVGIG (reference sequence).